Below, 9 T cell receptor beta chains from the same sample are listed, as sequenced in a study of regulatory T cells in long-lasting Graves disease. Arm-PCR of CDR3 regions with iRepertoire HTBI primers generated TCR beta libraries. TCRdb re-derived calls from the multiplex PCR reads in MiXCR, one entry per CDR3 protein. The top ten hold approximately 12% of the sample, which has 200,000 to 250,000 distinct CDR3 sequences, roughly 19% seen once. The sample's time point: newly diagnosed GD, antithyroid drugs for less than 3 months. The TCR library used RNA extracted from PBMCs. The data were also submitted as part of a second study, on T cells in Graves' hyperthyroidism and ophthalmopathy.

The sample here was peripheral blood mononuclear cells (PBMCs), taken at new diagnosis, from a patient treated with antithyroid drugs. The receptors were sampled from a woman aged 25-40 years with Graves disease.

Remarks on this clonotype: A much larger clone lies a single base off, so this may be a read error. This chain connects TRBV13 to TRBJ2-5; possible D gene TRBD2, 6 bases. Germline CDR1 is PRHDT and CDR2 is FYEKMQ (reference sequence). CDR3 length equals 16 residues. V shed 5 bases and J shed 4 bases, with 20 bases lying between them. In nucleotides, the CDR3 is TGTGCCAGCAGCCACCAGGCGGCGGAGGGTCCAGAGACCCAGTACTTC. Protein sequence: CASSHQAAEGPETQYF.

Many counts were recorded for this clonotype. The chain links TRBV5-1 to TRBJ1-3; D gene unclear. The CDR3 loop spans 15 amino acids. CDR1 and CDR2 from the germline V gene are SGHRS and YFSETQ. V shed 4 bases and J shed 0 bases, with 11 bases lying between them. In DNA form, the CDR3 reads TGCGCCAGCAGCCGAGCCCTAAGCTCTGGAAACACCATATATTTT. Amino acids: CASSRALSSGNTIYF.

This chain joins TRBV4-2 and TRBJ1-1; D may be TRBD1 (5 bases). The CDR3 is 16 amino acids. Germline CDR1 reads LGHNA; CDR2 reads YNFKEQ. Trimming pared 1 base from V and 4 bases from J, leaving 16 bases between. The CDR3 sequence is CASSQGLGGGGTEAFF. The CDR3 coding sequence is TGTGCCAGCAGCCAAGGCCTAGGTGGGGGGGGCACTGAAGCTTTCTTT.

The chain links TRBV12-3 or TRBV12-4 to TRBJ1-5; 8 bases map to TRBD1. The CDR3 loop spans 17 amino acids. V was clipped by 2 bases and J by 0 bases; unmatched bases: 6. CDR3 DNA sequence: TGTGCCAGCAGTTTAAGGGCAGGGGGCTCTAGCAATCAGCCCCAGCATTTT. Encoded protein: CASSLRAGGSSNQPQHF.

This clonotype was recorded many times. CDR3 DNA: TGTGCCAGCAGCTCGTCTAGCGGGTCCCTCTACAATGAGCAGTTCTTC. Residues: CASSSSSGSLYNEQFF. The rearrangement links TRBV7-3 to TRBJ2-1, with 8 positions matching TRBD2. The V gene end was trimmed by 4 bases and the J gene end by 3 bases; junction bases not matched to a gene: 8. This CDR3 contains 16 residues. The germline V gene has CDR1 SGHTA and CDR2 FQGTGA.

Ten or more counts support this clonotype. The CDR3 DNA reads TGTGCCAGCAGCTCAAACTTTTGGAGCTCCTACGAGCAGTACTTC. Translated, it gives CASSSNFWSSYEQYF. V is TRBV7-2 and J is TRBJ2-7; D is undetermined. Germline lookup yields CDR1 SGHTA and CDR2 FQGNSA. Between the trimmed V and J ends, which lost 4 bases and 0 bases, there was a span of 13 bases. The CDR3 sequence is 15 residues long. Based on the CDR3 plus reference TRBV7-2 and TRBJ2-7, the full variable domain is GAGVSQSPSNKVTEKGKDVELRCDPISGHTALYWYRQSLGQGLEFLIYFQGNSAPDKSGLPSDRFSAERTGGSVSTLTIQRTQQEDSAVYLCASSSNFWSSYEQYFGPGTRLTVT.

This clonotype was counted at least ten times. CDR3 loop: CASSLPGFHYGYTF. The CDR3 region has the DNA TGTGCCAGCAGTTTACCAGGGTTCCACTATGGCTACACCTTC. The rearrangement joins TRBV28 to TRBJ1-2; D is possibly TRBD1 (5 bases). This CDR3 contains 14 residues. With 2 bases removed from V and 3 bases from J, the gap between germline ends came to 10 bases. CDR1 and CDR2 from the germline V gene are MDHEN and SYDVKM.

This clonotype showed up many times. The chain joins TRBV27 to TRBJ2-7, with D possibly TRBD1 on 7 matching bases. The V end was cut by 3 bases, the J end by 4 bases, with 13 bases between. Per the germline V gene, CDR1 is MNHEY and CDR2 is SMNVEV (reference sequence). The CDR3 covers 14 residues. The CDR3 reads CASSFLGGQYEQYF. The CDR3 DNA follows: TGTGCCAGCAGTTTCCTCGGGGGACAGTACGAGCAGTACTTC.

This clonotype has ten or more counts. V usage is TRBV14 and J usage is TRBJ1-3; D unclear. Trimming removed 0 bases at V and 4 bases at J, with 13 bases between. CDR3 length equals 16 residues. Germline V gene sequence: CDR1 SGHDN, CDR2 FVKESK. The CDR3 DNA is TGTGCCAGCAGCCAAGATGGGCGAGCCCCGGGAAACACCATATATTTT. Translation: CASSQDGRAPGNTIYF.